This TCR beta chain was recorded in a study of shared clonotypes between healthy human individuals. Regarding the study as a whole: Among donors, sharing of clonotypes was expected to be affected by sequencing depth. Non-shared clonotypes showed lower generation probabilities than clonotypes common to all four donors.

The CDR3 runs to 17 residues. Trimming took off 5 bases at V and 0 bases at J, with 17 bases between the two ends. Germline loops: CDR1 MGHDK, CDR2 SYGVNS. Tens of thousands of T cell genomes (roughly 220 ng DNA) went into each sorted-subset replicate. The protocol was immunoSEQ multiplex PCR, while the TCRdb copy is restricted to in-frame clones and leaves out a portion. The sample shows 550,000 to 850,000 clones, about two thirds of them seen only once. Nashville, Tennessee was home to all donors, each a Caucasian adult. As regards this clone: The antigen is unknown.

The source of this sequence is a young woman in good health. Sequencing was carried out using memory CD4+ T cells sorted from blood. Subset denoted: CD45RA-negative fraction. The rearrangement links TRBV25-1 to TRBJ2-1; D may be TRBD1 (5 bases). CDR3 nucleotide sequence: TGTGCCAGCAGTTCGAAAAGGGCCGACAGCTCCTACAATGAGCAGTTCTTC. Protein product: CASSSKRADSSYNEQFF. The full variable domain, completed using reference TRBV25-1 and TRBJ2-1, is EADIYQTPRYLVIGTGKKITLECSQTMGHDKMYWYQQDPGMELHLIHYSYGVNSTEKGDLSSESTVSRIRTEHFPLTLESARPSHTSQYLCASSSKRADSSYNEQFFGPGTRLTVL.